A single sample gave rise to the 31 T cell receptor beta chains below, sequenced in a study of beta chain features in type 1 diabetes. Study-level points and caveats: All four CD4+ subsets from Type 1 diabetes patients carried moderately but significantly shorter TCRB CDR3s.

Antigens for these TCRs are unknown. Every bit of the isolated RNA underwent reverse transcription, so sequencing read expressed TCRB transcripts. The data were produced by immunoSEQ multiplex PCR, yet TCRdb's version contains in-frame clones alone and is incomplete. This sample has about 650,000 clones; roughly 12% occur once, and the top ten carry more than 0.095%. Sequenced material: naive CD4+ T cells from blood. These TCRs come from a man aged 25 to 40 with type 1 diabetes.

J is TRBJ2-3 and V is TRBV2; D possibly corresponds to TRBD2 (6 bases). Germline CDR1 is SNHLY and CDR2 is FYNNEI. This CDR3 contains 14 residues. Deletions cut 8 bases from V and 0 bases from J, with 12 bases between. The CDR3 sequence: CASRAGSSTDTQYF. The CDR3 DNA follows: TGTGCCAGCCGAGCGGGTTCTAGCACAGATACGCAGTATTTT.

This clone was seen a handful of times. V gene TRBV28 combines with J gene TRBJ2-7; TRBD1 matches at 7 bases. This CDR3 contains 14 residues. CDR1 and CDR2 from the germline V gene are MDHEN and SYDVKM. Losses at the gene ends were 6 bases for V and 7 bases for J; bases not matched to a gene: 12. The CDR3 loop is CASSQGQWFQEQYF. CDR3 in DNA: TGTGCCAGCAGCCAGGGACAGTGGTTTCAGGAGCAGTACTTC.

The V gene is TRBV9, the J gene TRBJ1-6, with D possibly being TRBD1 (6 bases). Germline CDR1 SGDLS, CDR2 YYNGEE. The V end lost 1 base, the J end lost 10 bases, and 12 bases lay between the germline ends. The CDR3 contains 14 residues. The CDR3: CASSVIGQNSPLHF. The CDR3 DNA reads TGTGCCAGCAGCGTAATTGGACAGAACTCACCCCTCCACTTT.

The chain carries TRBV27 and TRBJ2-7; D may match TRBD1 or TRBD2 (5 bases each). The CDR3 loop spans 14 amino acids. The germline CDR1 and CDR2 sequences are MNHEY and SMNVEV (reference sequence). V was shortened by 7 bases and J by 3 bases, with 16 bases between the two germline ends. CDR3 DNA sequence: TGTGCCAGCAACGCCGGGACGACCCGCTACGAGCAGTACTTC. It specifies CASNAGTTRYEQYF.

This clone has just a few counts. This chain connects TRBV19 to TRBJ2-7, with 9 positions matching TRBD2. V shed 6 bases and J 2 bases; nucleotides not matched to a gene: 11. The CDR3 is 16 amino acids. Germline V gene sequence: CDR1 LNHDA, CDR2 SQIVND (reference sequence). The CDR3 sequence: CASRFSFLAGTYEQYF. CDR3 nucleotides: TGTGCCAGTAGGTTTAGCTTTCTAGCGGGGACCTACGAGCAGTACTTC.

This clone was observed many times. The chain employs TRBV13 and TRBJ2-5, with D uncertain. V was cut by 4 bases and J by 4 bases, with 4 bases left in between. The CDR3 loop spans 11 amino acids. Germline assignment: CDR1 PRHDT and CDR2 FYEKMQ (reference sequence). The CDR3 spells CASSWGETQYF. In DNA form, the CDR3 reads TGTGCCAGCAGCTGGGGAGAGACCCAGTACTTC.

This clone was counted only a few times. V usage is TRBV25-1 and J usage is TRBJ2-5, with 9 bases that match TRBD1. Germline CDR1 reads MGHDK; CDR2 reads SYGVNS. The CDR3 totals 14 residues. The V gene end was trimmed by 7 bases and the J gene end by 4 bases; junction bases not matched to a gene: 7. Here the CDR3 DNA reads TGTGCCAGCACGTCGGACAGGGGTGGAGAGACCCAGTACTTC. It is translated as CASTSDRGGETQYF.

This clone was observed a few times. The chain recombines TRBV29-1 with TRBJ1-2; D not certain. Germline CDR1 and CDR2: SQVTM and ANQGSEA. This CDR3 has 13 residues. With 4 bases removed from V and 4 bases from J, the gap between germline ends came to 13 bases. CDR3 coding DNA: TGCAGCGTTGTAACGCGCCAGCCCTATGGCTACACCTTC. It encodes CSVVTRQPYGYTF.

The chain couples TRBV5-4 to TRBJ2-7; D is possibly TRBD2 (6 bases). V lost 5 bases and J lost 0, with 15 bases in between. CDR1 and CDR2 from the germline V gene are SGHNT and YYREEE (reference sequence). The CDR3 sequence is 15 residues long. This CDR3 reads CASRGGTDPSYEQYF. The CDR3 coding sequence is TGTGCCAGCAGGGGCGGGACTGATCCCTCCTACGAGCAGTACTTC.

The table lists this clone with a few counts. J is TRBJ1-5 and V is TRBV7-6, with D possibly matching TRBD1 (5 bases). The germline V gene has CDR1 SGHVS and CDR2 FNYEAQ. The V end lost 2 bases, the J end lost 5 bases, and 10 bases lay between the germline ends. This CDR3 spans 14 amino acids. The CDR3 region is CASSLTDTDQPQHF. CDR3 coding DNA: TGTGCCAGCAGCTTAACGGACACCGATCAGCCCCAGCATTTT.

The V gene is TRBV18, the J gene TRBJ2-3; D is perhaps TRBD1 or TRBD2 (5 bases each). The CDR3 is 15 amino acids. Germline V gene sequence: CDR1 KGHSH, CDR2 LQKENI. V dropped 6 bases and J dropped 3 bases, with 16 bases sitting between them. CDR3 protein: CASSRQNGATDTQYF. In DNA form, the CDR3 reads TGTGCCAGCTCGCGACAAAACGGGGCTACAGATACGCAGTATTTT.

The chain carries TRBV9 and TRBJ1-5; no clear D gene. Deletions cut 3 bases from V and 0 bases from J, with 10 bases between. In germline, CDR1 is SGDLS, CDR2 YYNGEE. The CDR3 sequence is 15 residues long. CDR3 residues: CASSGLGLSNQPQHF. Here the CDR3 DNA reads TGTGCCAGCAGCGGCCTCGGGCTTAGCAATCAGCCCCAGCATTTT.

This clone showed up just a few times. The chain employs TRBV25-1 and TRBJ1-2; 7 nucleotides line up with TRBD1. Per germline, CDR1 MGHDK and CDR2 SYGVNS. V was clipped by 3 bases and J by 13 bases; unmatched bases: 5. CDR3 length: 11 amino acids. CDR3 in amino acids: CASSDWTGLTF. The CDR3 DNA is TGTGCCAGCAGTGACTGGACAGGACTCACCTTC.

This chain connects TRBV29-1 to TRBJ2-5; D may be TRBD1 (6 bases). Germline CDR1 reads SQVTM; CDR2 reads ANQGSEA. The CDR3 is 12 amino acids. Trimming pared 4 bases from V and 5 bases from J, leaving 11 bases between. CDR3 coding DNA: TGCAGCGTTGGGTCAGGGGCTGAGACCCAGTACTTC. Translated: CSVGSGAETQYF.

This clone was observed a handful of times. The chain combines TRBV7-2 with TRBJ1-5; D not certain. The CDR3 has 14 amino acids. Germline lookup yields CDR1 SGHTA and CDR2 FQGNSA. V dropped 4 bases and J dropped 9 bases, with 16 bases sitting between them. The CDR3 protein is CASSSRTVARPQHF. In nucleotides, the CDR3 is TGTGCCAGCAGCTCAAGGACGGTTGCGCGGCCCCAGCATTTT.

The chain employs TRBV2 and TRBJ1-4; D is ambiguous. The CDR3 is 13 amino acids. V was clipped by 4 bases and J by 7 bases, with 10 bases between them. Per germline, CDR1 SNHLY and CDR2 FYNNEI. CDR3 sequence (DNA): TGTGCCAGCAGTGGGACGGCGGGTGAAAAACTGTTTTTT. It specifies CASSGTAGEKLFF.

This chain links TRBV4-3 with TRBJ2-1; 7 bases agree with TRBD2. The J segment lost 3 bases and the V segment lost 1 base, leaving 6 bases of the junction unmatched. This CDR3 is built from 16 residues. From germline, CDR1 is LGHNA and CDR2 YSLEER. This CDR3 is CASSQATSSYYNEQFF. In DNA form, the CDR3 reads TGCGCCAGCAGCCAAGCGACTAGCTCCTACTACAATGAGCAGTTCTTC.

In the case of this clone: Other DNA sequences in the sample encode the same CDR3. V is TRBV6-5 and J is TRBJ2-7; a weak D match, TRBD1 (5 bases). The CDR3 covers 14 residues. The V and J ends lost 2 bases and 1 base respectively, with 9 bases between them. Germline CDR1 is MNHEY and CDR2 is SVGAGI. The DNA of the CDR3 is TGTGCCAGCAGTTACGGGGCCAGATCCTACGAGCAGTACTTC. Translated, it gives CASSYGARSYEQYF.

The genes are TRBV9 and TRBJ2-2, with D perhaps TRBD1 (5 bases). V shed 5 bases and J shed 3 bases, with 11 bases lying between them. The CDR3 runs 14 residues. Germline loops: CDR1 SGDLS, CDR2 YYNGEE. CDR3 loop: CASSETVDTGELFF. In nucleotides, the CDR3 is TGTGCCAGCAGTGAGACAGTTGACACCGGGGAGCTGTTTTTT.

This clone was counted a few times. V usage is TRBV18 and J usage is TRBJ2-2; D may match TRBD1 or TRBD2 (5 bases each). Germline CDR1 KGHSH, CDR2 LQKENI. The CDR3 spans 16 residues. V was pared by 3 bases and J by 0 bases, with 11 bases between. CDR3 sequence (DNA): TGTGCCAGCTCACCCCCCGAGGGGCCGAACACCGGGGAGCTGTTTTTT. Its protein is CASSPPEGPNTGELFF.

The chain combines TRBV19 with TRBJ1-2; D unclear. Trimming shortened V by 4 bases and J by 13 bases, and 19 bases separated the two germline ends. Germline-derived CDR1 and CDR2 are LNHDA and SQIVND (reference sequence). CDR3 length: 13 amino acids. CDR3 in DNA: TGTGCCAGTAGTAAAGGATCACCGACGGCGGGCACCTTC. It specifies CASSKGSPTAGTF.

J is TRBJ2-3 and V is TRBV19, with 12 bases fitting TRBD2. The trim removed 4 bases at V and 11 bases at J, leaving 13 bases unmatched. Germline V gene sequence: CDR1 LNHDA, CDR2 SQIVND (reference sequence). The CDR3 extends over 16 amino acids. The CDR3 DNA sequence: TGTGCCAGTAGTAATTCCGGGACTAGCGGGCCTTGGGGGCAGTATTTT. It specifies CASSNSGTSGPWGQYF. Together with reference TRBV19 and TRBJ2-3, the CDR3 gives the full variable domain: DGGITQSPKYLFRKEGQNVTLSCEQNLNHDAMYWYRQDPGQGLRLIYYSQIVNDFQKGDIAEGYSVSREKKESFPLTVTSAQKNPTAFYLCASSNSGTSGPWGQYFGPGTRLTVL.

As regards this clone: The identical CDR3 is also encoded by other nucleotide sequences in the sample. V usage is TRBV30 and J usage is TRBJ1-5; D gene uncertain. V was trimmed by 0 bases and J by 1 base, leaving 4 bases between them. The CDR3 runs to 13 residues. The V gene's germline CDR1 is GTSNPN and CDR2 SVGIG (reference sequence). CDR3 nucleotides: TGTGCCTGGAGTGTAGACAGCAATCAGCCCCAGCATTTT. Amino acids: CAWSVDSNQPQHF.

This clone has only a few counts. The chain is built from TRBV19 and TRBJ2-5; no reliable D call. The V end lost 1 base, the J end lost 5 bases, and 11 bases lay between the germline ends. This CDR3 region has 14 residues. Germline V gene data show CDR1 as LNHDA and CDR2 as SQIVND (reference sequence). CDR3 DNA: TGTGCCAGTAGTATAGGGGTCAGGATGGAGACCCAGTACTTC. Protein sequence: CASSIGVRMETQYF.

The V and J genes are TRBV30 and TRBJ1-6; maybe TRBD1 (5 bases). This CDR3 is 12 amino acids long. CDR1 is GTSNPN and CDR2 is SVGIG in the germline V gene (reference sequence). V dropped 8 bases and J dropped 9 bases, with 14 bases sitting between them. The CDR3 is CAPRDRGSPLHF. CDR3 nucleotide sequence: TGTGCCCCTCGGGACCGGGGTTCACCCCTCCACTTT.

The CDR3 loop reads CASRIWTTSGNTIYF. For the CDR3, the DNA is TGTGCCAGCAGGATATGGACAACCTCTGGAAACACCATATATTTT. This chain connects TRBV6-8 to TRBJ1-3; a weak D match, TRBD1 (5 bases). The CDR3 spans 15 residues. From germline, CDR1 is MNHGY and CDR2 SAAAGT. Trimming cost V 6 bases and J 0 bases, with 12 bases left between them.

In this sample, this clone turned up a few times. V usage is TRBV29-1 and J usage is TRBJ2-5, with D maybe TRBD1 (6 bases). The ends were cut back, 5 bases at V and 0 bases at J, with 16 bases in the middle. Germline CDR1 SQVTM, CDR2 ANQGSEA. The CDR3 spans 15 residues. In DNA form, the CDR3 reads TGCAGCGTTTTAGGTCGCAAGGGGGACCAAGAGACCCAGTACTTC. Protein product: CSVLGRKGDQETQYF.

This chain connects TRBV6-1 to TRBJ2-7, with 8 positions matching TRBD1. J was trimmed by 1 base and V by 11 bases; bases with no gene match: 1. The CDR3 is made up of 11 amino acids. Germline V gives CDR1 MNHNS, CDR2 SASEGT. CDR3 protein: CAGQGSYEQYF. In DNA form, the CDR3 reads TGTGCCGGACAGGGTTCCTACGAGCAGTACTTC.

V is TRBV27 and J is TRBJ1-6, with a possible D match to TRBD1 (5 bases). The V and J ends lost 7 bases and 5 bases respectively, with 12 bases between them. Germline values: CDR1 MNHEY, CDR2 SMNVEV (reference sequence). This CDR3 contains 14 residues. CDR3 sequence: CASTAGRHNSPLHF. CDR3 nucleotide sequence: TGTGCCAGCACCGCAGGGCGCCATAATTCACCCCTCCACTTT.

The V call is TRBV7-2, the J call TRBJ2-5; D may be TRBD2 (5 bases). In germline, CDR1 is SGHTA, CDR2 FQGNSA. V lost 5 bases and J 3 bases, leaving 10 bases between the germline ends. The CDR3 covers 13 residues. CDR3 loop: CASSVSAEETQYF. The CDR3 DNA sequence: TGTGCCAGCAGCGTTAGCGCAGAAGAGACCCAGTACTTC.

This clone was picked up a small number of times. CDR3 sequence reads: CASSLGTGRKNEQFF. CDR3 sequence (DNA): TGTGCCAGCAGCTTAGGGACAGGGAGGAAAAATGAGCAGTTCTTC. The chain joins TRBV7-2 to TRBJ2-1; 8 bases match TRBD1. Per the germline V gene, CDR1 is SGHTA and CDR2 is FQGNSA. There are 15 residues in the CDR3. Trimming at V came to 1 base and at J to 7 bases, leaving 6 bases not matched to a gene.